Below are 17 T cell receptor beta chains sequenced from a single sample in a study of T-cell reconstitution after alpha-beta-depleted transplantation in children. The authors prepared the TCRbeta library with unique molecular identifiers. TCRdb redid the calling of the PCR reads with MiXCR, one entry per CDR3 protein. The sample has 580,000 or so distinct CDR3 sequences, approximately 22% seen once. The material was PBMCs, mostly from graft donor cells, obtained 360 days after TCRalphabeta/CD19-depleted stem cell transplant. These receptors originate from a boy in the first two years of life who had a stem cell transplant for acute myeloid leukemia, so the T cells may come from the graft donor.

This clonotype came up many times. The chain carries TRBV12-3 or TRBV12-4 and TRBJ2-7, with 9 bases identical to TRBD2. V was clipped by 6 bases and J by 6 bases; unmatched bases: 9. The CDR3 length is 14 residues. CDR3 sequence reads: CASRLRRGGPEQYF. CDR3 coding DNA: TGTGCCAGCAGATTGAGGCGGGGGGGGCCCGAGCAGTACTTC.

At least ten counts were recorded for this clonotype. V and J are TRBV12-3 or TRBV12-4 and TRBJ2-4, with D unresolved. The V end was cut by 5 bases, the J end by 0 bases, with 8 bases between. CDR3 length: 14 amino acids. CDR3 in amino acids: CASSPDLAKNIQYF. CDR3 nucleotides: TGTGCCAGCAGTCCTGATCTAGCCAAAAACATTCAGTACTTC.

There are a few counts of this clonotype. The chain is built from TRBV5-1 and TRBJ2-5; possible D gene TRBD2, 7 bases. Trimming stripped 2 bases from V and 0 bases from J, with 14 bases between. CDR1 and CDR2 (germline): SGHRS, YFSETQ. This CDR3 region has 16 residues. CDR3 coding DNA: TGCGCCAGCAGCTTCGGAGGCGGGGGCGACCAAGAGACCCAGTACTTC. It codes for CASSFGGGGDQETQYF.

The chain uses TRBV6-1 and TRBJ2-7; weak D call: TRBD1 (6 bases). The V end was cut by 6 bases, the J end by 4 bases, with 22 bases between. Germline loops: CDR1 MNHNS, CDR2 SASEGT. The CDR3 has 16 amino acids. The CDR3 protein is CASSRTGFLGTYEQYV. The CDR3, as DNA: TGTGCCAGCAGCCGAACAGGGTTCTTGGGTACTTACGAGCAGTACGTC.

A remark on this clonotype: This could be a read error, since a much larger clone is one nucleotide away. The chain has TRBV20-1 and TRBJ1-1; no clear D gene. Germline V CDR1 and CDR2: DFQATT, SNEGSKA (reference sequence). CDR3 length equals 12 residues. V was clipped by 6 bases and J by 7 bases, with 15 bases between them. The CDR3 reads CSATGGPSEAFF. DNA of the CDR3: TGCAGTGCCACGGGTGGGCCAAGTGAAGCTTTCTTT.

This clonotype appeared many times. This rearrangement joins TRBV20-1 to TRBJ2-5, with unresolved D. This CDR3 comprises 11 residues. V was pared by 4 bases and J by 5 bases, with 8 bases between. CDR1 and CDR2 from the germline V gene are DFQATT and SNEGSKA (reference sequence). CDR3 in amino acids: CSAKDAETQYF. The DNA for the CDR3 is TGCAGTGCTAAGGATGCCGAGACCCAGTACTTC.

The J gene is TRBJ2-5, the V gene TRBV28; D not resolved. The ends were cut back, 6 bases at V and 5 bases at J, with 16 bases in the middle. CDR3 length equals 14 residues. CDR1 is MDHEN and CDR2 is SYDVKM in the germline V gene. CDR3 coding DNA: TGTGCCAGCAGCCCTACAATCCAGAAGGAGACCCAGTACTTC. It is translated as CASSPTIQKETQYF.

This clonotype was counted a few times. This chain joins TRBV28 and TRBJ2-7; 8 nucleotides match TRBD1. This CDR3 is 15 amino acids long. Germline lookup yields CDR1 MDHEN and CDR2 SYDVKM. The junction had 7 bases not matched to a gene; V was cut back by 6 bases and J by 0 bases. CDR3 sequence: CASRTDRASSYEQYF. In DNA, the CDR3 is TGTGCCAGCAGGACGGACAGGGCGAGCTCCTACGAGCAGTACTTC.

This clonotype was observed many times. The chain employs TRBV10-3 and TRBJ2-1, with D maybe TRBD1 (5 bases). This CDR3 comprises 13 residues. Per the germline V gene, CDR1 is ENHRY and CDR2 is SYGVKD. Trimming stripped 6 bases from V and 2 bases from J, with 8 bases between. The CDR3 region is CAIRGQAYNEQFF. CDR3 DNA: TGTGCCATCAGGGGGCAGGCCTACAATGAGCAGTTCTTC.

This clonotype was found a few times. The chain recombines TRBV7-2 with TRBJ2-3; a possible D gene is TRBD1 (6 bases). From germline, CDR1 is SGHTA and CDR2 FQGNSA. The CDR3 is 14 amino acids. The germline V and J ends were trimmed by 3 bases and 5 bases, with 12 bases remaining between them. The CDR3 DNA follows: TGTGCCAGCAGCTTCCACAGGGCCCGAGATACGCAGTATTTT. Protein: CASSFHRARDTQYF.

CDR3: CASSYRLQGNYGYTF. CDR3 coding DNA: TGTGCCAGCAGTTACCGGCTACAGGGCAACTATGGCTACACCTTC. The V gene is TRBV6-5, the J gene TRBJ1-2, with D tentatively TRBD1 (6 bases). Deletions cut 2 bases from V and 2 bases from J, with 12 bases between. This CDR3 comprises 15 residues. Germline V CDR1 and CDR2: MNHEY, SVGAGI.

The chain joins TRBV19 to TRBJ2-2; D gene ambiguous. The CDR3 loop spans 13 amino acids. Germline values: CDR1 LNHDA, CDR2 SQIVND (reference sequence). V was shortened by 3 bases and J by 3 bases, with 5 bases between the two germline ends. The CDR3 is CASSIGYTGELFF. CDR3 sequence (DNA): TGTGCCAGTAGTATCGGATACACCGGGGAGCTGTTTTTT.

This clonotype showed up many times. The chain is built from TRBV24-1 and TRBJ2-3; 7 nucleotides align to TRBD1. The V gene end was trimmed by 0 bases and the J gene end by 1 base; junction bases not matched to a gene: 3. This CDR3 is built from 16 residues. Germline CDR1 KGHDR, CDR2 SFDVKD. The CDR3 region is CATSDLGQAGTDTQYF. DNA of the CDR3: TGTGCCACCAGTGATTTGGGACAGGCAGGCACAGATACGCAGTATTTT.

The rearrangement joins TRBV12-3 or TRBV12-4 to TRBJ1-6; TRBD1 matches 7 bases. With V trimmed by 4 bases and J by 9 bases, 9 bases remained unmatched. The CDR3 sequence is 15 residues long. DNA for the CDR3: TGTGCCAGCAGTTCGACAGGGTCAATCCCTTCACCCCTCCACTTT. Protein: CASSSTGSIPSPLHF.

This clonotype was found many times. This sequence joins TRBV7-2 and TRBJ2-1, with 8 bases identical to TRBD1. V shed 2 bases, J shed 3 bases, and the junction held 9 bases outside the gene matches. The CDR3 extends over 17 amino acids. The germline gives CDR1 SGHTA, CDR2 FQGNSA. CDR3 DNA sequence: TGTGCCAGCAGCTTAAGAGGACAGGGCCTAATCTACAATGAGCAGTTCTTC. Its protein is CASSLRGQGLIYNEQFF.

J is TRBJ2-3 and V is TRBV5-1, with 8 bases lining up with TRBD2. The V segment lost 4 bases and the J segment 3 bases; nucleotides outside the gene matches: 7. Germline lookup yields CDR1 SGHRS and CDR2 YFSETQ. CDR3 length: 15 amino acids. DNA for the CDR3: TGCGCCAGCAGCCCCGGGAGGGGTAGGACAGATACGCAGTATTTT. This encodes CASSPGRGRTDTQYF.

This clonotype was counted a few times. V usage is TRBV5-6 and J usage is TRBJ2-1, with D unresolved. V was cut by 0 bases and J by 12 bases, with 10 bases left in between. The CDR3 runs 12 residues. From germline, CDR1 is SGHDT and CDR2 YYEEEE. CDR3 sequence: CASSLEGLRQFF. The CDR3 region has the DNA TGTGCCAGCAGCTTGGAAGGCTTACGGCAGTTCTTC.